This TCR beta chain was identified in a study of T cell responses to AZD1222 COVID-19 vaccine. General study findings and limits: The span of vaccine-associated CD4 TCRs extended across spike, with dominance at 160-218 and 743-854.

V lost 3 bases and J 6 bases, leaving 11 bases between the germline ends. Germline values: CDR1 ENHRY, CDR2 SYGVKD. The CDR3 extends over 14 amino acids. Pooling covered second doses at about 4 or about 12 weeks. As regards this clone: Antigen unknown.

The data were produced by immunoSEQ multiplex PCR, yet TCRdb's version contains in-frame clones alone and is incomplete. Among about 130,000 clones listed, over 85% were seen once. The V gene is TRBV10-3, the J gene TRBJ2-2; D possibly matches TRBD1 or TRBD2 (6 bases each). The clonotype was recovered from an adult who received the AZD1222 COVID-19 vaccine. The sequencing used peripheral blood, collected 28 days after the second AZD1222 dose. The CDR3 spells CAISEGGIAGELFF. The CDR3 coding sequence is TGTGCCATCAGTGAAGGGGGGATCGCCGGGGAGCTGTTTTTT.